This T cell receptor beta chain came from a study of blood T cells in healthy people across ages. Whole-study findings and limits: Age brought a roughly linear fall in TCR beta diversity measured per million T cells. Both higher diversity and more naive CD4+ cells marked long-lived donors when set against aged donors.

About this clonotype itself: Its target is not known.

This CDR3 contains 16 residues. Germline V CDR1 and CDR2: DFQATT, SNEGSKA (reference sequence). V shed 5 bases and J 1 base; nucleotides not matched to a gene: 7. The use of a sample-barcoded 5' primer and a J-beta primer mix characterized a second PCR of roughly 6 to 11 cycles. In TCRdb, the 5' RACE reads were re-called with MiXCR into one record per CDR3 protein. The sample contains some 880,000 distinct CDR3 sequences, roughly 34% of which appear only once. The chain carries TRBV20-1 and TRBJ2-1; 11 bases line up with TRBD2. This TCR derives from a man between 18 and 35 years old in good health. What was sequenced was blood. Here the CDR3 reads CSAPHRTSGSYNEQFF. In DNA form, the CDR3 reads TGCAGTGCTCCTCACCGGACTAGCGGGTCCTACAATGAGCAGTTCTTC.